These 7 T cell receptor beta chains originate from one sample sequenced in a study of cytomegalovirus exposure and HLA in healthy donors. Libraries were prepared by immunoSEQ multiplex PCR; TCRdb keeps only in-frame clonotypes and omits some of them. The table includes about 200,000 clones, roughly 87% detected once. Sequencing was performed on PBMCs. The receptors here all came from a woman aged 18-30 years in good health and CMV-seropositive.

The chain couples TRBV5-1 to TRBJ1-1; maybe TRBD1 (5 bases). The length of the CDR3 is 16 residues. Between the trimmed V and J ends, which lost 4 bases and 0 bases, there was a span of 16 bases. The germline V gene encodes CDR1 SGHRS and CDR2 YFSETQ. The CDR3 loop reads CASSPLSGGLNTEAFF. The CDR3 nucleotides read TGCGCCAGCAGCCCCCTTAGCGGGGGATTGAACACTGAAGCTTTCTTT.

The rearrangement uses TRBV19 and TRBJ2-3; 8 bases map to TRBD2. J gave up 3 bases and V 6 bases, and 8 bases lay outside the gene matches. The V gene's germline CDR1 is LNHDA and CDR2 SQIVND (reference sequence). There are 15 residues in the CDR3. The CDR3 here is CASRGKLAATDTQYF. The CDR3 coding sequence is TGTGCCAGTAGGGGGAAACTAGCGGCTACAGATACGCAGTATTTT.

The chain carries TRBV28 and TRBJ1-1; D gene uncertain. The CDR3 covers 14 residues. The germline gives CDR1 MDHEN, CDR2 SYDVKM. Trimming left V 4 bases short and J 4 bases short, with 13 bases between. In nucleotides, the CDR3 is TGTGCCAGCAGTTCGCACCAGGATGGCACTGAAGCTTTCTTT. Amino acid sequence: CASSSHQDGTEAFF.

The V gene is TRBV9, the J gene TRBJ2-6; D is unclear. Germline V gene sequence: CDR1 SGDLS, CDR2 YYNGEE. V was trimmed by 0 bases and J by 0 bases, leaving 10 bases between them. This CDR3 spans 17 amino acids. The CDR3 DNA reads TGTGCCAGCAGCGTAGACAGCCACCCCTCTGGGGCCAACGTCCTGACTTTC. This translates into CASSVDSHPSGANVLTF. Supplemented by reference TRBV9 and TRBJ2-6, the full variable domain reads DSGVTQTPKHLITATGQRVTLRCSPRSGDLSVYWYQQSLDQGLQFLIQYYNGEERAKGNILERFSAQQFPDLHSELNLSSLELGDSALYFCASSVDSHPSGANVLTFGAGSRLTVL.

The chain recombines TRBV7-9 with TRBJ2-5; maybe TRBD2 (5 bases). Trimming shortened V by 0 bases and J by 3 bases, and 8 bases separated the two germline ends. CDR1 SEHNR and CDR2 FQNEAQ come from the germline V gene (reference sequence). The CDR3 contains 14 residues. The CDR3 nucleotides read TGTGCCAGCAGCTTAGCGTCGGGGAAAGAGACCCAGTACTTC. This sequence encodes CASSLASGKETQYF.

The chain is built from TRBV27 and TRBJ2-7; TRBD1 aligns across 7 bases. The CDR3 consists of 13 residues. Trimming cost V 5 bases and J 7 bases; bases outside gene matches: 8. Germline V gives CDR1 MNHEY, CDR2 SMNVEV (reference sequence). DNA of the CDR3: TGTGCCAGCAGTGCCGACAGGGTCGGGGAGCAGTACTTC. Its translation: CASSADRVGEQYF.

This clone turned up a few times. The CDR3 sequence is CASSLFKGRDGYTF. CDR3 DNA: TGTGCCAGCAGTCTTTTCAAAGGGCGGGACGGCTACACCTTC. The V call is TRBV28, the J call TRBJ1-2, with D perhaps TRBD1 (5 bases). Germline-derived CDR1 and CDR2 are MDHEN and SYDVKM. The CDR3 sequence is 14 residues long. V lost 5 bases, J lost 8 bases, and 18 bases lay in between.